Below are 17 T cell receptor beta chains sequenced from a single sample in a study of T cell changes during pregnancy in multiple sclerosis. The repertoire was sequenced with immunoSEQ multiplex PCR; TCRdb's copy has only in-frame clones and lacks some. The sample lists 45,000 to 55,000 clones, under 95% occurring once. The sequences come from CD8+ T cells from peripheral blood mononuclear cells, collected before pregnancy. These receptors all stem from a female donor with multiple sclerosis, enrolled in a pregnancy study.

The CDR3 spells CASSIVASGRAKFSDTQYF. CDR3 sequence (DNA): TGTGCCAGTAGTATAGTGGCTAGCGGGAGGGCCAAATTTTCAGATACGCAGTATTTT. The chain employs TRBV19 and TRBJ2-3, with 12 bases identical to TRBD2. The CDR3 contains 19 residues. V trimming: 1 base; J trimming: 4 bases; junction bases outside the gene matches: 12. The germline CDR1 and CDR2 sequences are LNHDA and SQIVND (reference sequence).

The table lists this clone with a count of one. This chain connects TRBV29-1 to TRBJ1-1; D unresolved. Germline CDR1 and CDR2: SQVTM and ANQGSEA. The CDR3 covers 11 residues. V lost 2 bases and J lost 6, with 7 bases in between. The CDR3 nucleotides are TGCAGCGTTGAATGGCAACCTGAAGCTTTCTTT. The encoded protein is CSVEWQPEAFF.

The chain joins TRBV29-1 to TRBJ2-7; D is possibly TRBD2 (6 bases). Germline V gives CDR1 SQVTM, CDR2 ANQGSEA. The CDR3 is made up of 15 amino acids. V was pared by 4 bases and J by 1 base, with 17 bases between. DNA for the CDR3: TGCAGCGTTGGGGTGCGGAGGGGATGGTCCTACGAGCAGTACTTC. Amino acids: CSVGVRRGWSYEQYF.

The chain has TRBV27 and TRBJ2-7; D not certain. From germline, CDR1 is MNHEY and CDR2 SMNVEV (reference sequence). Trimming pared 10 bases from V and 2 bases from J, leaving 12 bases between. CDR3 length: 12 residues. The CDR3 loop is CATGQTPYEQYF. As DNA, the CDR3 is TGTGCCACCGGCCAGACTCCCTACGAGCAGTACTTC.

The CDR3 sequence: CAWSAGQGGTEAFF. As DNA, the CDR3 is TGTGCCTGGAGCGCCGGACAGGGCGGCACTGAAGCTTTCTTT. The V call is TRBV30, the J call TRBJ1-1; 8 bases line up with TRBD1. Germline-derived CDR1 and CDR2 are GTSNPN and SVGIG (reference sequence). J was trimmed by 4 bases and V by 3 bases; bases with no gene match: 7. This CDR3 has 14 amino acids.

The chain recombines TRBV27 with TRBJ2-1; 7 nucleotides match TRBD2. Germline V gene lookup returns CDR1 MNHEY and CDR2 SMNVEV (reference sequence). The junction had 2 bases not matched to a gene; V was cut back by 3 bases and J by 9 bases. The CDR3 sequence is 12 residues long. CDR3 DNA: TGTGCCAGCAGTTTTTGGGGGGGTGAGCAGTTCTTC. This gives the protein CASSFWGGEQFF.

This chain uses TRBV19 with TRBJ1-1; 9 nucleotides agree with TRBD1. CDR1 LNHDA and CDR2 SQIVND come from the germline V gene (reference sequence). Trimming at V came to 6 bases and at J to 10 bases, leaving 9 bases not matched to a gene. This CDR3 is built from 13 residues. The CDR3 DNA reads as TGTGCCAGTAGAGGGACAGGGCCAACAATAGCTTTCTTT. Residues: CASRGTGPTIAFF.

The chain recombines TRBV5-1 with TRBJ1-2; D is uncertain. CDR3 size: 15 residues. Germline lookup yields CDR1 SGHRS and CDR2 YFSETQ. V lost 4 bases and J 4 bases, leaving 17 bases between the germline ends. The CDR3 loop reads CASSDGSYTFYGYTF. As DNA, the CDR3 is TGCGCCAGCAGCGACGGGTCCTACACGTTCTATGGCTACACCTTC. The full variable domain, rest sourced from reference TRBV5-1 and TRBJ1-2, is KAGVTQTPRYLIKTRGQQVTLSCSPISGHRSVSWYQQTPGQGLQFLFEYFSETQRNKGNFPGRFSGRQFSNSRSEMNVSTLELGDSALYLCASSDGSYTFYGYTFGSGTRLTVV.

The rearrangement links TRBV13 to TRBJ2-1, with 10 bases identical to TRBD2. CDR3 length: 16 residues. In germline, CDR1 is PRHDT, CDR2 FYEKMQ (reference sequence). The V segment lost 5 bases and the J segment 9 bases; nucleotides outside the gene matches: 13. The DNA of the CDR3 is TGTGCCAGCAGCCCCGAGGGAGCGGGAGGGCCCGGTGAGCAGTTCTTC. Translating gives CASSPEGAGGPGEQFF. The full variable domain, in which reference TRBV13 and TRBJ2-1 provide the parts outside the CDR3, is AAGVIQSPRHLIKEKRETATLKCYPIPRHDTVYWYQQGPGQDPQFLISFYEKMQSDKGSIPDRFSAQQFSDYHSELNMSSLELGDSALYFCASSPEGAGGPGEQFFGPGTRLTVL.

The CDR3 region is CASSVRGPGNQPQHF. The CDR3 DNA follows: TGTGCCAGCAGCGTTAGGGGGCCAGGCAATCAGCCCCAGCATTTT. V usage is TRBV9 and J usage is TRBJ1-5; 7 bases are a match to TRBD1. CDR3 size: 15 residues. Looked up from germline, CDR1 is SGDLS and CDR2 is YYNGEE. V lost 2 bases to trimming and J lost 2 bases; unmatched junction nucleotides: 4.

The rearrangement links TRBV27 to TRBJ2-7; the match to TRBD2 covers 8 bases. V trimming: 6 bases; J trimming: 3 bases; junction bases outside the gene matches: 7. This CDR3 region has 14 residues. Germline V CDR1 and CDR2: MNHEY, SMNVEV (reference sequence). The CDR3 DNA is TGTGCCAGCAGCCTGGCGGGGGGCGGCTACGAGCAGTACTTC. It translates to CASSLAGGGYEQYF.

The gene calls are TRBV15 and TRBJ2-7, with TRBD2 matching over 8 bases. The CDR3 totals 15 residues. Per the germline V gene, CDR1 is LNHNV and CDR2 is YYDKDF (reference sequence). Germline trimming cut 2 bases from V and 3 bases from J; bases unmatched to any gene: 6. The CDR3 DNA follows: TGTGCCACCAGCAGATCGGGGCGGGAGGACTACGAGCAGTACTTC. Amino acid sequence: CATSRSGREDYEQYF.

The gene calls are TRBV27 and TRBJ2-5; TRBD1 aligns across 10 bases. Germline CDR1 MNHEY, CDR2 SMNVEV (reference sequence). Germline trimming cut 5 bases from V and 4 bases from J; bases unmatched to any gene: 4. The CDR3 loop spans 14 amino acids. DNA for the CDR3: TGTGCCAGCAGTCTTGGACAGGGGGTAGAGACCCAGTACTTC. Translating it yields CASSLGQGVETQYF.

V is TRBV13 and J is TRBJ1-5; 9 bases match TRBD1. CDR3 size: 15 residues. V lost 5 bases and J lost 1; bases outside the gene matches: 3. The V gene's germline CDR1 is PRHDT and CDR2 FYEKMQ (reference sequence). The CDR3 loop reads CASSPGQGSNQPQHF. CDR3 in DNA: TGTGCCAGCAGCCCCGGACAGGGGAGCAATCAGCCCCAGCATTTT.

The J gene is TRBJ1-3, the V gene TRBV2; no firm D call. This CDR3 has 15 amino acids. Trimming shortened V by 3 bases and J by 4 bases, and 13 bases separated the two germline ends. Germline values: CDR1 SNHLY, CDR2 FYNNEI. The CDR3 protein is CASSDRGSAGNTIYF. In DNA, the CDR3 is TGTGCCAGCAGTGACCGGGGATCTGCGGGAAACACCATATATTTT. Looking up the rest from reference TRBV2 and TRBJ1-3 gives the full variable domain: EPEVTQTPSHQVTQMGQEVILRCVPISNHLYFYWYRQILGQKVEFLVSFYNNEISEKSEIFDDQFSVERPDGSNFTLKIRSTKLEDSAMYFCASSDRGSAGNTIYFGEGSWLTVV.

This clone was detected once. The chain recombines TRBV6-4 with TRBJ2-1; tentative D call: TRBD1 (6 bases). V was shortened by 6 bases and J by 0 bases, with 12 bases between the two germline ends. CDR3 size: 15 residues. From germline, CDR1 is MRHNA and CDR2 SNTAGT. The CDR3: CASSNRVGSYNEQFF. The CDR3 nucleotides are TGTGCCAGCAGCAACAGGGTTGGCTCCTACAATGAGCAGTTCTTC.

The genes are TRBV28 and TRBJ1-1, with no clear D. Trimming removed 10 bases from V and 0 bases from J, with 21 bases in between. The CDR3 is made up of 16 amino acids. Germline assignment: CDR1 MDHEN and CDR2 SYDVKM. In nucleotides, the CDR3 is TGTGCCAACGTAAGATGGGTCCGAGGTCTGAACACTGAAGCTTTCTTT. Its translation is CANVRWVRGLNTEAFF.